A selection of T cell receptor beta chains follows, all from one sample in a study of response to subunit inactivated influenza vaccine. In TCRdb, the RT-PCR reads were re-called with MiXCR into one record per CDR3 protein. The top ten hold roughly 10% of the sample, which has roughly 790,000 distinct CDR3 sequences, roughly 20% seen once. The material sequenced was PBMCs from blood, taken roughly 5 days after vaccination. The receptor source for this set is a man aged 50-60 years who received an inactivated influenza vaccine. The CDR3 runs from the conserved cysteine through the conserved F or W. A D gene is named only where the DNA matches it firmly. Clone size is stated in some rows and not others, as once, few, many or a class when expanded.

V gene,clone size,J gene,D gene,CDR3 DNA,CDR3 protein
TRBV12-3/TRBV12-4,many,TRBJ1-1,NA,TGTGCCAGCAGTTCCGGGACCTGGGTTGGGGCTTTCTTT,CASSSGTWVGAFF
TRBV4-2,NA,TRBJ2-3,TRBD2,TGTGCCACCCGGACTAGCGGGGGGGGTGGAGATACGCAGTATTTT,CATRTSGGGGDTQYF
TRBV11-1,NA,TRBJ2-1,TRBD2,TGTGCCAGCAGCCCAGGTGGGACTAGCGGGACTATTGAGCAGTTCTTC,CASSPGGTSGTIEQFF
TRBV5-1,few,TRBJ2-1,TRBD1,TGCGCCAGCAGCCCCCCGGGACAGGGGGCCTACAATGAGCAGTTCTTC,CASSPPGQGAYNEQFF
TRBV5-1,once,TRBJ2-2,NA,TGCGCCAGCCGCCTTTCGGGGGACACCGGGGAGCTGTTTTTT,CASRLSGDTGELFF
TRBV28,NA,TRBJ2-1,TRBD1,TGTGCCAGCAGGAAGACAGGGAACAATGAGCAGTTCTTC,CASRKTGNNEQFF
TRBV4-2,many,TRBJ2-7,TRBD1,TGTGCCAGCAGCCCCCACCCCGAGACAGGGACCTACGAGCAGTACTTC,CASSPHPETGTYEQYF
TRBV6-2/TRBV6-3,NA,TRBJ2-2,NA,TGTGCCAGCAGTTCCCCCCCCCCGCGTTCCGGGGAGCTGTTTTTT,CASSSPPPRSGELFF
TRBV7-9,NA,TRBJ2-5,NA,TGTGCCAGCAGCTTTAGTCTTGTTCTATCCGGGGCAGAGACCCAGTACTTC,CASSFSLVLSGAETQYF
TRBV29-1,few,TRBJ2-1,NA,TGCAGCGTTGAAGAGAACGGAAATGAGCAGTTCTTC,CSVEENGNEQFF
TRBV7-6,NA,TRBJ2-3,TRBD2,TGTGCCAGCAGCTTAGAGGGAAGGACTAGCGGGGGCCTCAGCACAGATACGCAGTATTTT,CASSLEGRTSGGLSTDTQYF
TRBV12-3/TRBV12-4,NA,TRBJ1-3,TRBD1,TGTGCCAGCAGTTGGACAGGGTCCTCTGGAAACACCATATATTTT,CASSWTGSSGNTIYF
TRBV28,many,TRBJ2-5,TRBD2,TGTGCCAGCAGTTTACTAGCGGTCGAACAAGAGACCCAGTACTTC,CASSLLAVEQETQYF
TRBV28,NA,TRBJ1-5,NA,TGTGCCAGCAGTATTGCTCACAGTGGTCAGCCCCAGCATTTT,CASSIAHSGQPQHF
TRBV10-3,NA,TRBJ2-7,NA,TGTGCCATCTCCCGGACAGATTTCTACGAGCAGTACTTC,CAISRTDFYEQYF
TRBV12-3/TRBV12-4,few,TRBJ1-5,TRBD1,TGTGCCAGCAAAATGACAGGGGGTGGCAATCAGCCCCAGCATTTT,CASKMTGGGNQPQHF
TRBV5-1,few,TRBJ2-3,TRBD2,TGCGCCAGCAGCCGCGGGGGGCAGAGAGATACGCAGTATTTT,CASSRGGQRDTQYF
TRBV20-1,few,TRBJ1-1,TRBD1,TGCAGTGCTAGAGATTTGACAGGGGAGAAGGGCACTGAAGCTTTCTTT,CSARDLTGEKGTEAFF
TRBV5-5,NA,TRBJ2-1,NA,TGTGCCAGCAGCTTGATGACAGGATTCTACAATGAGCAGTTCTTC,CASSLMTGFYNEQFF
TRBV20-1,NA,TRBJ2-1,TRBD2,TGCAGTGCTCTACCAGCTAGCGGATACAATGAGCAGTTCTTC,CSALPASGYNEQFF
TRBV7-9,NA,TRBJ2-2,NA,TGTGCCAGCAGCCCCGAACAGGCGGTCCGGGAGCTGTTTTTT,CASSPEQAVRELFF
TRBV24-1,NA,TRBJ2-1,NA,TGTGCCACCAGTGCCCAGCGACAGAGCTCCTACAATGAGCAGTTCTTC,CATSAQRQSSYNEQFF
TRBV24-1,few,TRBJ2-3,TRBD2,TGTGCCACCAGTGATATGGCTAGCGGGAGGAGGGATACGCAGTATTTT,CATSDMASGRRDTQYF
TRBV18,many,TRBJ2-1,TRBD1,TGTGCCAGCTCACCGGGGACAGCATCCTACAATGAGCAGTTCTTC,CASSPGTASYNEQFF
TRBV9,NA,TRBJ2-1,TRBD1,TGTGCCAGCAGCGCCGCGACAGGGGGGAATTGGAATGAGCAGTTCTTC,CASSAATGGNWNEQFF
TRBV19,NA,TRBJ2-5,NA,TGTGCCAGTAGTCGGAGCAGGCGCCCTCCCCAGTACTTC,CASSRSRRPPQYF
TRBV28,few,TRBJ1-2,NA,TGTGCCAGCAGTCCCGACAGAACCTATGGCTACACCTTC,CASSPDRTYGYTF
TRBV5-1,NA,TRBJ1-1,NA,TGCGCCAGCAGCGCCACCAGTTACATGAACACTGAAGCTTTCTTT,CASSATSYMNTEAFF
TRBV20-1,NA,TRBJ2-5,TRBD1,TGCAGTGCTAGTTCCAGGGGGCCGCGGCGGGGAGGATCCCCGGTGTACTTC,CSASSRGPRRGGSPVYF
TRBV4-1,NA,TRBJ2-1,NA,TGCGCCAGCAGCCACCATGGCCCTTACAATGAGCAGTTCTTC,CASSHHGPYNEQFF
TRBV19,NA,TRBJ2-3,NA,TGTGCCAGTACCCTGGACGGTAGCACAGATACGCAGTATTTT,CASTLDGSTDTQYF
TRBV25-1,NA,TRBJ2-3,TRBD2,TGTGCCAGCGCCGGACTAGCGAGAGATACGCAGTATTTT,CASAGLARDTQYF
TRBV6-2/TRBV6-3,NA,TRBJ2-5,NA,TGTGCCAGCACCCGGGGCAGTACGAGGGAGACCCAGTACTTC,CASTRGSTRETQYF
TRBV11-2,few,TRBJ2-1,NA,TGTGCCAGCAGCTTAGCTGGGGTACTAAGCTCCTACAATGAGCAGTTCTTC,CASSLAGVLSSYNEQFF
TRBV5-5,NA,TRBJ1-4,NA,TGTGCCAGCAGCAGAGCGGTTGAAACTAATGAAAAACTGTTTTTT,CASSRAVETNEKLFF
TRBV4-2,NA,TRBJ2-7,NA,TGTGCCAGCAGCCAAGAGAGGACCGAAACCTACGAGCAGTACTTC,CASSQERTETYEQYF
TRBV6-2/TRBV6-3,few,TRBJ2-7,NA,TGTGCCAGCAGGCCCCTTGACAGCTACGTCGGGCAGTACTTC,CASRPLDSYVGQYF
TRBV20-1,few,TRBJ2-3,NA,TGCAGTGCTACGCCCCTGCGGGGCACAGATACGCAGTATTTT,CSATPLRGTDTQYF
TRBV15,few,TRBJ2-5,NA,TGTGCCACCAGCAGATCGGATATAGTGACAGAGACCCAGTACTTC,CATSRSDIVTETQYF
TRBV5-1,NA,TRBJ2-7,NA,TGCGCCAGCAGCCCGGGGGTGACAGGTTACGAGCAGTACTTC,CASSPGVTGYEQYF
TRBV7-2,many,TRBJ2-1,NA,TGTGCCAGCAGCTTAGCGGGGGGGCCGAACAATGAGCAGTTCTTC,CASSLAGGPNNEQFF
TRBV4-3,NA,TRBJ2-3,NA,TGCGCCAGCAGCCAAGGTGTGGGACCAAACACAGATACGCAGTATTTT,CASSQGVGPNTDTQYF
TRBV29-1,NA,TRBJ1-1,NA,TGCAGCGTTTGGGGTTTCGGCACTGAAGCTTTCTTT,CSVWGFGTEAFF
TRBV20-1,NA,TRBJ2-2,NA,TGCAGTGCTAGCCGGCCGAACACCGGGGAGCTGTTTTTT,CSASRPNTGELFF
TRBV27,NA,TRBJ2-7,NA,TGTGCCAGCAGTCCCCTTGGAGGGGTCGAGCAGTACTTC,CASSPLGGVEQYF
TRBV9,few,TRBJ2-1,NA,TGTGCCAGCAGCGTAGATCACGGAAACAATGAGCAGTTCTTC,CASSVDHGNNEQFF
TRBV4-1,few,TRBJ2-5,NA,TGCGCCAGCAGCCAAGCCCCCGGGGACCAAGAGACCCAGTACTTC,CASSQAPGDQETQYF
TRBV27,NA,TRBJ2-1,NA,TGTGCCAGCAGTCCTCTGGACGGACCGGTCTCCTACAATGAGCAGTTCTTC,CASSPLDGPVSYNEQFF
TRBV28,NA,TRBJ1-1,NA,TGTGCCAGCAGATTTCAGGACACTGAAGCTTTCTTT,CASRFQDTEAFF
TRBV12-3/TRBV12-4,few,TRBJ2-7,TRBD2,TGTGCCAGCAGCCTAGGAGCGGGAGCGGACGAGCAGTACTTC,CASSLGAGADEQYF
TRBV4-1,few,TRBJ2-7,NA,TGCGCCAGCAGCCAGCTCGCGATTCGGAGCACAACCCTCTCCTACGAGCAGTACTTC,CASSQLAIRSTTLSYEQYF
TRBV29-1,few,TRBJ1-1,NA,TGCAGCGCCGATGGGACCGAATCAAGCCGGGGTACTGAAGCTTTCTTT,CSADGTESSRGTEAFF
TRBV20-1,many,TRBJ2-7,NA,TGCAGTGCTAGGCAGCAGTCAAGAGGGGAGCAGTACTTC,CSARQQSRGEQYF
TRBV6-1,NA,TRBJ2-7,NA,TGTGCCAGCAGTCGCACTCCGGGTTCCTACGAGCAGTACTTC,CASSRTPGSYEQYF
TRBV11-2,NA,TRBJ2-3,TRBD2,TGTGCCAGCAGCTTACTCGGGACTAGCGGGGTCGTTATCACAGATACGCAGTATTTT,CASSLLGTSGVVITDTQYF
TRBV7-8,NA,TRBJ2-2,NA,TGTGCCAGCAGCTTCCGAAACGGGCCGAACACCGGGGAGCTGTTTTTT,CASSFRNGPNTGELFF
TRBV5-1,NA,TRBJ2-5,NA,TGCGCCAGCAGCTTGTTGGGGGGTTCGGAGACCCAGTACTTC,CASSLLGGSETQYF
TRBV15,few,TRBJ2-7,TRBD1,TGTGCCACCAGCAGAGATCTGGGGGGGACAGGGGCCTACGAGCAGTACTTC,CATSRDLGGTGAYEQYF
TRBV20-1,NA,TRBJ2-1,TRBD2,TGCAGTGCTAGTGCCGGGGAGGGCAATGAGCAGTTCTTC,CSASAGEGNEQFF
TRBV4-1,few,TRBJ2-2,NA,TGCGCCAGCAGCCAAGAAGCTGGGGTTGGCGGGGAGCTGTTTTTT,CASSQEAGVGGELFF